These 13 T cell receptor beta chains came from one sample sequenced in a study of cytomegalovirus exposure and HLA in healthy donors. 13 Jbeta primers and 60 Vbeta primers were used for the PCR. Method: immunoSEQ multiplex PCR; TCRdb's copy keeps in-frame clones and lacks some. The sample includes tens of thousands of clones, roughly 70% seen only once; the top ten take roughly an eighth. Sequenced: PBMCs. Receptors were obtained from a middle-aged woman in good health and CMV-seropositive.

The rearrangement uses TRBV7-9 and TRBJ1-3, with D possibly TRBD1 on 5 matching bases. The CDR3 consists of 14 residues. The germline V and J ends were trimmed by 5 bases and 2 bases, with 10 bases remaining between them. Germline CDR1 and CDR2: SEHNR and FQNEAQ (reference sequence). In DNA, the CDR3 is TGTGCCAGCAGCCATACAGGAACTGGAAACACCATATATTTT. It is translated as CASSHTGTGNTIYF.

V and J are TRBV6-5 and TRBJ2-5, with a possible D match to TRBD2 (6 bases). V shed 6 bases and J shed 4 bases, with 15 bases lying between them. CDR1 is MNHEY, CDR2 SVGAGI, per germline. The CDR3 has 14 residues. Written as DNA, the CDR3 is TGTGCCAGCAGCCTTTGGGGGGACGGAGAGACCCAGTACTTC. Translating it yields CASSLWGDGETQYF.

This sequence joins TRBV29-1 and TRBJ1-2, with D unclear. V lost 7 bases, J lost 1 base, and 7 bases lay in between. This CDR3 has 11 residues. Germline values: CDR1 SQVTM, CDR2 ANQGSEA. The CDR3 sequence is CSASINYGYTF. CDR3 nucleotides: TGCAGCGCGAGTATTAACTATGGCTACACCTTC.

This chain uses TRBV7-9 with TRBJ1-3; possible D gene TRBD1, 6 bases. Germline V CDR1 and CDR2: SEHNR, FQNEAQ (reference sequence). The CDR3 runs 14 residues. V dropped 4 bases and J dropped 4 bases, with 11 bases sitting between them. In nucleotides, the CDR3 is TGTGCCAGCAGCTACAGGGTTCGGGGAAACACCATATATTTT. It specifies CASSYRVRGNTIYF.

The chain carries TRBV10-3 and TRBJ2-7, with D possibly matching TRBD1 (6 bases). Germline-derived CDR1 and CDR2 are ENHRY and SYGVKD. This CDR3 has 15 amino acids. The ends were cut back, 2 bases at V and 5 bases at J, with 16 bases in the middle. The CDR3 DNA sequence: TGTGCCATCAGTGAGCCTCCGCCCCGGGACAACGAGCAGTACTTC. Encoded protein: CAISEPPPRDNEQYF.

The CDR3 DNA is TGTGCCAGCAGCTTTTCGACTGCCAACACTGAAGCTTTCTTT. This sequence encodes CASSFSTANTEAFF. The rearrangement uses TRBV7-2 and TRBJ1-1, with no clear D. Trimming took 3 bases from V and 2 from J, leaving 10 bases between them. Germline V gene lookup returns CDR1 SGHTA and CDR2 FQGNSA. The CDR3 extends over 14 amino acids.

CDR3 bases: TGTGCCAGCAGTCAGAACAGGGTCCAAGAGACCCAGTACTTC. Amino acids: CASSQNRVQETQYF. This rearrangement joins TRBV6-6 to TRBJ2-5, with D possibly matching TRBD1 (6 bases). Germline V gives CDR1 MNHNY, CDR2 SVGAGI (reference sequence). The CDR3 runs 14 residues. Trimming pared 5 bases from V and 1 base from J, leaving 11 bases between.

This clone was observed a handful of times. The J gene is TRBJ2-7, the V gene TRBV11-3; 9 bases match TRBD1. Germline V gene sequence: CDR1 SGHNT, CDR2 YENEEA. V gave up 5 bases and J gave up 2 bases; unmatched junction bases: 1. The CDR3 spans 13 residues. The CDR3 here is CASSRTGAYEQYF. The CDR3 DNA follows: TGTGCCAGCAGCCGGACAGGGGCCTACGAGCAGTACTTC.

V and J are TRBV18 and TRBJ2-7; tentative D call: TRBD2 (6 bases). Looked up from germline, CDR1 is KGHSH and CDR2 is LQKENI. Trimming shortened V by 3 bases and J by 1 base, and 10 bases separated the two germline ends. The CDR3 is 14 amino acids. The DNA of the CDR3 is TGTGCCAGCTCACCCGGGACTGGATCCTACGAGCAGTACTTC. Translating it yields CASSPGTGSYEQYF.

This clone turned up a few times. J is TRBJ2-6 and V is TRBV5-1, with D maybe TRBD1 (6 bases). The germline CDR1 and CDR2 sequences are SGHRS and YFSETQ. The CDR3 is 15 residues long. V was clipped by 4 bases and J by 1 base, with 9 bases between them. For the CDR3, the DNA is TGCGCCAGCAGCGTACAGGGATCTGGGGCCAACGTCCTGACTTTC. The encoded protein is CASSVQGSGANVLTF. Full variable domain (missing parts from reference TRBV5-1 and TRBJ2-6): KAGVTQTPRYLIKTRGQQVTLSCSPISGHRSVSWYQQTPGQGLQFLFEYFSETQRNKGNFPGRFSGRQFSNSRSEMNVSTLELGDSALYLCASSVQGSGANVLTFGAGSRLTVL.

Notes on this clone: One end of the junction does not line up with germline, which may come from a read error. This chain uses TRBV7-8 with TRBJ1-4; 11 nucleotides line up with TRBD1. Germline loops: CDR1 SGHVS, CDR2 FQNEAQ. The CDR3 length is 17 residues. CDR3 sequence: CARSSRTGGLPREKLFF. DNA of the CDR3: TGTGCCCGCAGCTCAAGGACAGGGGGCCTCCCACGGGAAAAACTGTTTTTT.

The chain combines TRBV11-3 with TRBJ1-1, with D perhaps TRBD1 (6 bases). Germline CDR1 SGHNT, CDR2 YENEEA. The CDR3 totals 14 residues. Deletions cut 5 bases from V and 6 bases from J, with 16 bases between. CDR3 amino acids: CASSPGGGVPEAFF. In DNA form, the CDR3 reads TGTGCCAGCAGCCCTGGGGGGGGCGTTCCTGAAGCTTTCTTT. The full variable domain, completed using reference TRBV11-3 and TRBJ1-1, is EAGVVQSPRYKIIEKKQPVAFWCNPISGHNTLYWYLQNLGQGPELLIRYENEEAVDDSQLPKDRFSAERLKGVDSTLKIQPAELGDSAVYLCASSPGGGVPEAFFGQGTRLTVV.

V is TRBV6-5 and J is TRBJ2-7, with 8 bases fitting TRBD1. From germline, CDR1 is MNHEY and CDR2 SVGAGI. The CDR3 consists of 16 residues. J lost 6 bases, V lost 2 bases, and 12 bases had no gene match. The CDR3 loop is CASSYNDRGGGVEQYF. The CDR3 DNA reads TGTGCCAGCAGTTACAATGACAGGGGCGGAGGGGTCGAGCAGTACTTC.